This TCR beta chain was found in a study of blood T cells in healthy people across ages. Study details: Per two T cells, template switching captured roughly one barcoded beta molecule.

This clonotype was seen more than once but under ten times. Its antigen is still unknown. The CDR3 loop spans 17 amino acids. With a J-beta primer mix and a sample-barcoded 5' primer, a second PCR ran about 7 to 12 cycles. TCRdb processed the 5' RACE reads anew with MiXCR; each CDR3 protein has one entry. The repertoire holds 950,000 to 1,200,000 distinct CDR3 sequences, with around two fifths as singletons. Study-wide points: With age, beta diversity per million T cells declined roughly linearly, significantly by 30 to 50. Diversity was estimated from one million T cells, and these estimates were considered underestimates. Long-lived donors exceeded aged donors in naive CD4+ cells and diversity.

The sequence was obtained from a man younger than 30 in good health. The rearrangement links TRBV21-1 to TRBJ1-5; TRBD1 is taken as the D call from the table, unchecked against the DNA. TRBV21-1 is a pseudogene. The sequenced sample consisted of blood. As DNA, the CDR3 is TGTGCCAGCAGCAACCGACAGGGGATGAGTTACAATCAGCCCCAGCATTTT. It yields the protein CASSNRQGMSYNQPQHF.